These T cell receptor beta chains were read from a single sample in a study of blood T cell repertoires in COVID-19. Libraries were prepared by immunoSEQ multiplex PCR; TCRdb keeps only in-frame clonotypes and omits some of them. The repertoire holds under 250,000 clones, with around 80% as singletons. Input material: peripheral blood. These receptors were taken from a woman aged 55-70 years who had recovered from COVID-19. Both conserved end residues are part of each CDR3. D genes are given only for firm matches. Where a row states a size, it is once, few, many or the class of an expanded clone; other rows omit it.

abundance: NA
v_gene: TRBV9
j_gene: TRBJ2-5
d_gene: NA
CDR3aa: CASSPGETTPGTQYF
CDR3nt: TGTGCCAGCAGCCCAGGGGAGACGACGCCTGGGACCCAGTACTTC

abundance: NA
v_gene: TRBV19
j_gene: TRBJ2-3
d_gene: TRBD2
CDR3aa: CASIGSGGPRTDTQYF
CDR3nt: TGTGCCAGTATTGGTAGCGGGGGCCCTCGCACAGATACGCAGTATTTT

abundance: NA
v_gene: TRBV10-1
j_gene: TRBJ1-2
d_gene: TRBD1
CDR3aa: CASSPGQGGGYTF
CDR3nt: TGCGCCAGCAGTCCCGGACAGGGAGGTGGCTACACCTTC

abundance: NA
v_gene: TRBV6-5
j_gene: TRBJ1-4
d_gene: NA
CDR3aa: CASSYSAGVGEKLFF
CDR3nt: TGTGCCAGCAGTTACTCGGCCGGGGTCGGCGAAAAACTGTTTTTT

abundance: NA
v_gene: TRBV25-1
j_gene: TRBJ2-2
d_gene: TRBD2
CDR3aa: CASSEAGGRLTGELFF
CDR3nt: TGTGCCAGCAGTGAAGCGGGGGGGAGACTTACCGGGGAGCTGTTTTTT

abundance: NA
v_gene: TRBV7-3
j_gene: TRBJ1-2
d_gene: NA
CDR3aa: CASSYTGTGYGYTF
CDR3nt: TGTGCCAGCAGCTACACCGGGACTGGCTATGGCTACACCTTC

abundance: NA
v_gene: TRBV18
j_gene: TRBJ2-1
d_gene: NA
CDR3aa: CASAGGNSYNEQFF
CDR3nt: TGTGCCAGTGCAGGGGGGAACTCCTACAATGAGCAGTTCTTC

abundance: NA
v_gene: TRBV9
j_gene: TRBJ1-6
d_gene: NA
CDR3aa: CASSVENRNSPLHF
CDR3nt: TGTGCCAGCAGCGTGGAGAATAGGAATTCACCCCTCCACTTT

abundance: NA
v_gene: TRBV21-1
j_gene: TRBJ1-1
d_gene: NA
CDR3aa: CASSPQKIGDTEAFF
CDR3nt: TGTGCCAGCAGCCCCCAAAAGATCGGGGACACTGAAGCTTTCTTT

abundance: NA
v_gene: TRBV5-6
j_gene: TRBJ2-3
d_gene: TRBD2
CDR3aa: CASSLRGGGTDTQYF
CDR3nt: TGTGCCAGCAGCTTGCGGGGGGGCGGCACAGATACGCAGTATTTT

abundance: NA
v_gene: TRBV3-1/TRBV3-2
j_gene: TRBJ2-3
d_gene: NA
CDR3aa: CASDRGGGPEDTQYF
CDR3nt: TGTGCCAGCGATAGAGGGGGGGGGCCGGAGGATACGCAGTATTTT

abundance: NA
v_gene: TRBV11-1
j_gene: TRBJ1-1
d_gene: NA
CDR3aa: CASSSVRGSTEAFF
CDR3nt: TGTGCCAGCAGCTCGGTCAGGGGAAGCACTGAAGCTTTCTTT

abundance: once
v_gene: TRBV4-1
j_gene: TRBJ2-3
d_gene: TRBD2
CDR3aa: CASSQDAAGVPTDTQYF
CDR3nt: TGCGCCAGCAGCCAAGATGCAGCGGGGGTTCCCACAGATACGCAGTATTTT

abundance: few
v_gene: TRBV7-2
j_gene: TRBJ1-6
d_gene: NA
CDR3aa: CASSLVFEAGYNSPLHF
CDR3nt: TGTGCCAGCAGCTTAGTCTTTGAGGCGGGTTATAATTCACCCCTCCACTTT

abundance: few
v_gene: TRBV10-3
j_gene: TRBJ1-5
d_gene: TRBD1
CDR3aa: CAISQDRNDQPQHF
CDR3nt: TGTGCCATCAGTCAGGACAGGAATGATCAGCCCCAGCATTTT

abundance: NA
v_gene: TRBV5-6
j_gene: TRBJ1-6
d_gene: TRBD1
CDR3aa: CASSLEQGKGKDNSPLHF
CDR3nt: TGTGCCAGCAGCTTGGAACAGGGGAAGGGTAAGGATAATTCACCCCTCCACTTT

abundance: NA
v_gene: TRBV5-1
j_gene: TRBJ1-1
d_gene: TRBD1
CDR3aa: CASSWGTGTNTEAFF
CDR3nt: TGCGCCAGCAGCTGGGGGACAGGAACTAACACTGAAGCTTTCTTT

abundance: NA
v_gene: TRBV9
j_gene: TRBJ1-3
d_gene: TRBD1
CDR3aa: CASSLGQGAQGNTIYF
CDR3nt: TGTGCCAGCAGCTTAGGACAGGGGGCTCAAGGAAACACCATATATTTT

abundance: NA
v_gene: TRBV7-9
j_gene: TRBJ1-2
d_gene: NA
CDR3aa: CASSLVTYPYGYTF
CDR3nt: TGTGCCAGCAGCTTAGTTACTTACCCTTATGGCTACACCTTC

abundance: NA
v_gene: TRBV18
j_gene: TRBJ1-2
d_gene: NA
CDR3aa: CASSPPLDGSDGYTF
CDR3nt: TGTGCCAGCTCACCACCCCTAGACGGGTCAGATGGCTACACCTTC

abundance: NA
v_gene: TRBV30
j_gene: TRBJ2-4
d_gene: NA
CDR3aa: CAWSLRGLAKNIQYF
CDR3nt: TGTGCCTGGAGTCTCCGGGGGTTAGCCAAAAACATTCAGTACTTC

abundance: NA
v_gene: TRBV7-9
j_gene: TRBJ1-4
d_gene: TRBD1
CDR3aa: CASSPLPGQGASDEKLFF
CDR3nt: TGTGCCAGCAGCCCGCTACCGGGACAGGGGGCATCTGATGAAAAACTGTTTTTT

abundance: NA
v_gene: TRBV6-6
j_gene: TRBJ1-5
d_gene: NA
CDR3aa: CASSPAGSNQPQHF
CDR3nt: TGTGCCAGCAGTCCCGCCGGGAGCAATCAGCCCCAGCATTTT

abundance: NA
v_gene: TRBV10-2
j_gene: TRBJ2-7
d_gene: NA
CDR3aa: CASSEETRVRQYF
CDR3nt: TGCGCCAGCAGTGAGGAAACGCGCGTAAGGCAGTACTTC

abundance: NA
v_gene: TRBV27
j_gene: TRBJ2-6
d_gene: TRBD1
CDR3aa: CASSLLGLGGQGALGANVLTF
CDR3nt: TGTGCCAGCAGTCTTTTAGGGCTAGGGGGACAGGGGGCGCTAGGGGCCAACGTCCTGACTTTC

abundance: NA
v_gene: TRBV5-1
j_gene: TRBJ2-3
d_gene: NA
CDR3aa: CASSLGRADTDTQYF
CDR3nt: TGCGCCAGCAGCTTGGGCAGGGCCGACACAGATACGCAGTATTTT

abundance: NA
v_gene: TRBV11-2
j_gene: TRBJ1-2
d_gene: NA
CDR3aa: CASSSQKEYRASNYGYTF
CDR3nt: TGTGCCAGCAGCTCCCAGAAAGAGTACAGAGCCTCTAACTATGGCTACACCTTC

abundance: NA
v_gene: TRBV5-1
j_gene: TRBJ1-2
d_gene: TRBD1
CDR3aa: CASSSDRVGNYTF
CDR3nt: TGCGCCAGCAGCTCGGACAGGGTAGGCAACTACACCTTC

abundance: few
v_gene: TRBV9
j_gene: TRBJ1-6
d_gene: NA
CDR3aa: CASSAPDGEGWGSPLHF
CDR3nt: TGTGCCAGCAGCGCGCCCGATGGGGAGGGCTGGGGTTCACCCCTCCACTTT

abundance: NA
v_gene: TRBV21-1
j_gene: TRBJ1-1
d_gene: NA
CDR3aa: CASSKALGDTEAFF
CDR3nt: TGTGCCAGCAGCAAAGCGCTAGGAGACACTGAAGCTTTCTTT

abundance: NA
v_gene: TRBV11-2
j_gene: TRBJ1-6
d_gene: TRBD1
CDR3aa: CASSVGTDNSPLHF
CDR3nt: TGTGCCAGCAGTGTCGGGACAGATAATTCACCCCTCCACTTT

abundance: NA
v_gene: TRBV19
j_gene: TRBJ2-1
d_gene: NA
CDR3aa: CASSEYNEQFF
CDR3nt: TGTGCCAGTAGCGAGTACAATGAGCAGTTCTTC

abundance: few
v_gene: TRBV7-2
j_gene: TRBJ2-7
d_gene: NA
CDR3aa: CASSILSSYEQYF
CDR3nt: TGTGCCAGCAGCATACTCTCCTCCTACGAGCAGTACTTC

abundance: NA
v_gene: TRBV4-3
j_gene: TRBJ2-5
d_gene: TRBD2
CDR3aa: CASSQRLGLAGETQYF
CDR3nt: TGCGCCAGCAGCCAAAGACTCGGCCTAGCGGGGGAGACCCAGTACTTC

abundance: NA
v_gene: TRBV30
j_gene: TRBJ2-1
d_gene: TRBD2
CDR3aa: CAWNNPSGDYNEQFF
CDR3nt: TGTGCCTGGAATAACCCTAGCGGGGACTACAATGAGCAGTTCTTC

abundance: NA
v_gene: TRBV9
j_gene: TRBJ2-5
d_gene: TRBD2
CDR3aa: CASSVVGLAGANVETQYF
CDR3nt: TGTGCCAGCAGCGTAGTGGGACTAGCGGGGGCGAACGTCGAGACCCAGTACTTC

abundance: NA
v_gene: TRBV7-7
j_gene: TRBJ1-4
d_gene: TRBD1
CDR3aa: CASSAGTGGMELFF
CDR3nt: TGTGCTAGCAGCGCCGGGACAGGGGGAATGGAACTGTTTTTT

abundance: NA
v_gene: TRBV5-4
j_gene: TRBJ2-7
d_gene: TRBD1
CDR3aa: CASSSGRDRGSYEQYF
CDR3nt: TGTGCCAGCAGCTCGGGCCGGGACAGGGGCTCCTACGAGCAGTACTTC

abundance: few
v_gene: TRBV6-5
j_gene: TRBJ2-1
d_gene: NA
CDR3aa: CAARRGLNEQFF
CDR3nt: TGTGCCGCGCGGCGCGGGCTCAATGAGCAGTTCTTC

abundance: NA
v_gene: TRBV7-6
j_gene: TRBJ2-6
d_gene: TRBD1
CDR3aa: CASSPLWGTGSSGANVLTF
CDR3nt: TGTGCCAGCAGCCCCCTGTGGGGGACAGGAAGCTCTGGGGCCAACGTCCTGACTTTC

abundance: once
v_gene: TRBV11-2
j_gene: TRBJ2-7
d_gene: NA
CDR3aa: CASSPVQGSSYEQYF
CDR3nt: TGTGCCAGCAGCCCCGTTCAGGGGAGTTCCTACGAGCAGTACTTC

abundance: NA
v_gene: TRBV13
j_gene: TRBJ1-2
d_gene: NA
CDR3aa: CASPPGYNYGYTF
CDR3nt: TGTGCCAGCCCCCCGGGGTATAACTATGGCTACACCTTC

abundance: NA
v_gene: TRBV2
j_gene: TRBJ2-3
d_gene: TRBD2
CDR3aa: CASSERLARTDTQYF
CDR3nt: TGTGCCAGCAGTGAAAGACTAGCTCGTACAGATACGCAGTATTTT

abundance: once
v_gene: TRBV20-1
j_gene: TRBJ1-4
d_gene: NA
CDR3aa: CSASKSHNEKLFF
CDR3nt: TGCAGTGCTAGTAAGAGTCATAATGAAAAACTGTTTTTT

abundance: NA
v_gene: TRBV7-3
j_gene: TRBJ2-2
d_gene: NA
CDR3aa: CASSPDSLNTGELFF
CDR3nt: TGTGCCAGCAGCCCGGACAGTTTAAACACCGGGGAGCTGTTTTTT